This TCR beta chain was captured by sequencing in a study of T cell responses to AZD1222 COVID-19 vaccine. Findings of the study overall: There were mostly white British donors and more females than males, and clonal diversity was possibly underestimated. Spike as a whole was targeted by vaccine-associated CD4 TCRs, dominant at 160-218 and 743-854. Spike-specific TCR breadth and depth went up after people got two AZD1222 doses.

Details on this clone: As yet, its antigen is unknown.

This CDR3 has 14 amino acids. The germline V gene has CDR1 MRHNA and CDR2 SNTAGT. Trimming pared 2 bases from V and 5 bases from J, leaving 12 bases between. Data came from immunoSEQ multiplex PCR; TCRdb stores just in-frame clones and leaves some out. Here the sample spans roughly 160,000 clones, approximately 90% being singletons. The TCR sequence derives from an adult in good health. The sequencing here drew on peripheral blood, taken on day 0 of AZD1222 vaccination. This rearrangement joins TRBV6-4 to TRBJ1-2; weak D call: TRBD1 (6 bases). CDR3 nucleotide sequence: TGTGCCAGCAGTGACCCGGACAGCAAATATGGCTACACCTTC. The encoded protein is CASSDPDSKYGYTF.